The 14 T cell receptor beta chains reported below all come from one sample, sequenced in a study of chemoradiotherapy in HPV16-positive cancers. The repertoire was sequenced with immunoSEQ multiplex PCR; TCRdb's copy has only in-frame clones and lacks some. The sample carries some 12,000 clones, roughly 90% recorded once. This material consisted of blood, taken from a patient who underwent chemoradiotherapy. These receptors were collected from a human donor with HPV-associated anogenital cancer.

V is TRBV4-2 and J is TRBJ1-4; the D is unclear. The CDR3 extends over 15 amino acids. Germline lookup yields CDR1 LGHNA and CDR2 YNFKEQ. The V end was cut by 0 bases, the J end by 8 bases, with 13 bases between. CDR3 region: CASSQDGRSYEKLFF. The CDR3 region has the DNA TGTGCCAGCAGCCAAGATGGGAGAAGCTACGAAAAACTGTTTTTT.

V usage is TRBV7-3 and J usage is TRBJ2-7; D assignment may be TRBD1 or TRBD2 (5 bases each). Germline lookup yields CDR1 SGHTA and CDR2 FQGTGA. CDR3 length: 15 amino acids. V was trimmed by 5 bases and J by 5 bases, leaving 19 bases between them. The CDR3 here is CASSPGTLPADEQYF. In nucleotides, the CDR3 is TGTGCCAGCAGCCCCGGGACCCTTCCGGCCGACGAGCAGTACTTC.

This chain joins TRBV9 and TRBJ2-7, with a weak D call TRBD2 (5 bases). CDR3 size: 14 residues. The germline gives CDR1 SGDLS, CDR2 YYNGEE. V lost 0 bases and J 7 bases, leaving 14 bases between the germline ends. The CDR3 DNA sequence: TGTGCCAGCAGCGTAGTGACGGGTCCGGGAGAGCAGTACTTC. Amino acid sequence: CASSVVTGPGEQYF.

The V call is TRBV9, the J call TRBJ1-2, with D tentatively TRBD1 (6 bases). Germline loops: CDR1 SGDLS, CDR2 YYNGEE. The CDR3 length is 16 residues. V was shortened by 3 bases and J by 2 bases, with 17 bases between the two germline ends. CDR3 sequence reads: CASSGQARLKNYGYTF. The CDR3 nucleotides read TGTGCCAGCAGCGGACAGGCCAGGCTTAAAAACTATGGCTACACCTTC.

V is TRBV29-1 and J is TRBJ2-7; no reliable D call. V was cut by 4 bases and J by 3 bases, with 7 bases left in between. The CDR3 extends over 11 amino acids. In germline, CDR1 is SQVTM, CDR2 ANQGSEA. The CDR3 loop is CSVVVDYEQYF. In nucleotides, the CDR3 is TGCAGCGTTGTGGTGGACTACGAGCAGTACTTC.

The chain couples TRBV7-8 to TRBJ1-1; 9 nucleotides line up with TRBD1. CDR3 length: 15 residues. Germline trimming cut 3 bases from V and 7 bases from J; bases unmatched to any gene: 9. Per the germline V gene, CDR1 is SGHVS and CDR2 is FQNEAQ. The CDR3 is CASSFLGTGTGEAFF. The CDR3 bases are TGTGCCAGCAGCTTCCTCGGGACAGGGACGGGTGAAGCTTTCTTT.

This sequence joins TRBV29-1 and TRBJ1-5, with D tentatively TRBD1 (6 bases). Trimming left V 1 base short and J 2 bases short, with 9 bases between. The CDR3 sequence is 14 residues long. Germline loops: CDR1 SQVTM, CDR2 ANQGSEA. The CDR3 DNA is TGCAGCGTTGAAGGACAGGTATGCAATCAGCCCCAGCATTTT. Amino acids: CSVEGQVCNQPQHF.

The chain combines TRBV19 with TRBJ1-2; D unclear. CDR3 length equals 14 residues. CDR1 and CDR2 (germline): LNHDA, SQIVND (reference sequence). Trimming cost V 5 bases and J 3 bases, with 13 bases left between them. CDR3: CASSREGLDYGYTF. CDR3 nucleotides: TGTGCCAGTAGTCGGGAGGGTCTGGACTATGGCTACACCTTC.

The DNA for the CDR3 is TGTGCCAGCAGTGAATCGGCGACAGGGGGGGGAGCTTTCTTT. Encoded protein: CASSESATGGGAFF. This chain connects TRBV25-1 to TRBJ1-1; 9 nucleotides align to TRBD1. The CDR3 loop spans 14 amino acids. The germline CDR1 and CDR2 sequences are MGHDK and SYGVNS. V dropped 1 base and J dropped 10; count of bases not matched to a gene: 7.

J is TRBJ1-1 and V is TRBV9; no definite D call. Germline CDR1 and CDR2: SGDLS and YYNGEE. V lost 4 bases and J lost 0, with 10 bases in between. This CDR3 spans 14 amino acids. The CDR3 sequence is CASSPRLLNTEAFF. DNA of the CDR3: TGTGCCAGCAGCCCCCGTTTGCTGAACACTGAAGCTTTCTTT.

The rearrangement links TRBV28 to TRBJ1-4; unclear D gene. The germline V gene encodes CDR1 MDHEN and CDR2 SYDVKM. Trimming left V 2 bases short and J 8 bases short, with 3 bases between. The CDR3 runs to 11 residues. The CDR3 DNA reads as TGTGCCAGCAGTTTACAGGAAAAACTGTTTTTT. Its translation: CASSLQEKLFF.

V usage is TRBV7-9 and J usage is TRBJ2-3; D not resolved. Trimming cost V 4 bases and J 5 bases, with 13 bases left between them. This CDR3 has 14 amino acids. Germline assignment: CDR1 SEHNR and CDR2 FQNEAQ (reference sequence). The CDR3 sequence: CASSSPTVEDTQYF. The CDR3 DNA follows: TGTGCCAGCAGCTCCCCCACGGTGGAAGATACGCAGTATTTT.

The rearrangement links TRBV4-3 to TRBJ1-1, with a possible D match to TRBD1 (5 bases). The CDR3 covers 19 residues. Germline CDR1 and CDR2: LGHNA and YSLEER. Between the trimmed V and J ends, which lost 0 bases and 0 bases, there was a span of 20 bases. CDR3 protein: CASSQEPPGGYVMNTEAFF. CDR3 nucleotides: TGCGCCAGCAGCCAAGAGCCCCCGGGGGGATATGTCATGAACACTGAAGCTTTCTTT.

The J gene is TRBJ2-2, the V gene TRBV7-2, with D possibly being TRBD2 (5 bases). Trimming stripped 5 bases from V and 7 bases from J, with 23 bases between. The CDR3 runs to 17 residues. Per the germline V gene, CDR1 is SGHTA and CDR2 is FQGNSA. The chain's CDR3 is CASSARAAVARGGELFF. The CDR3 DNA sequence: TGTGCCAGCAGCGCCCGGGCGGCTGTTGCACGGGGCGGGGAGCTGTTTTTT.